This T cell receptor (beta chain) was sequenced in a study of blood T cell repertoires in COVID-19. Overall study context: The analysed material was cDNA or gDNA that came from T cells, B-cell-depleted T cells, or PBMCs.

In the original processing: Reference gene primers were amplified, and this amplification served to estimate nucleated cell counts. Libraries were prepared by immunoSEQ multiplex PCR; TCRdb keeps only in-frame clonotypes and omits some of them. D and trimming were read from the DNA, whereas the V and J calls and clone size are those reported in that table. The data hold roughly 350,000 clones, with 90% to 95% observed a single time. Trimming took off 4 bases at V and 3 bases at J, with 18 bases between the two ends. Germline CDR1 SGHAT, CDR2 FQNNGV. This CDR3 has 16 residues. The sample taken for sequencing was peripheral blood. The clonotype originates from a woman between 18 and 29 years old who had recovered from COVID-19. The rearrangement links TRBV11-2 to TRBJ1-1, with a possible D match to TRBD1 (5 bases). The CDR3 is CASSSSPGGWDTEAFF. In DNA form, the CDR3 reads TGTGCCAGCAGCTCTTCTCCTGGGGGGTGGGACACTGAAGCTTTCTTT. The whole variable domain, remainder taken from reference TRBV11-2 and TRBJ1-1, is EAGVAQSPRYKIIEKRQSVAFWCNPISGHATLYWYQQILGQGPKLLIQFQNNGVVDDSQLPKDRFSAERLKGVDSTLKIQPAKLEDSAVYLCASSSSPGGWDTEAFFGQGTRLTVV.